The 22 T cell receptor beta chains below were found in one sample sequenced in a study of blood T cell repertoires in COVID-19. Here immunoSEQ multiplex PCR was the method, and the copy in TCRdb shows in-frame clones only, minus some. The sample lists 100,000 to 150,000 clones; roughly 90% were seen once. Sequenced input: PBMCs or T cells enriched from blood (not recorded which). The receptors shown here come from a woman aged 45-60 years who had recovered from COVID-19.

This clone has only one observation. The chain joins TRBV12-5 to TRBJ2-2, with TRBD1 matching over 7 bases. The junction had 7 bases not matched to a gene; V was cut back by 3 bases and J by 6 bases. Germline V gives CDR1 LGHNT, CDR2 FRNRAP. The CDR3 runs to 15 residues. The CDR3 is CASGFRGRESGELFF. The CDR3 DNA reads as TGTGCTAGTGGTTTTAGGGGGCGAGAGTCCGGGGAGCTGTTTTTT.

V and J are TRBV9 and TRBJ2-1; 15 positions match TRBD2. The junction had 11 bases not matched to a gene; V was cut back by 4 bases and J by 15 bases. The CDR3 has 15 residues. Germline-derived CDR1 and CDR2 are SGDLS and YYNGEE. The CDR3, as DNA: TGTGCCAGCAGCCCCTCCGGGACTAGCGGGGGGACCCCGTTCTTC. Protein product: CASSPSGTSGGTPFF.

CDR3 nucleotide sequence: TGCAGCGTGGGGACAGGGGACTCCTACGAGCAGTACTTC. Protein sequence: CSVGTGDSYEQYF. This chain links TRBV29-1 with TRBJ2-7; TRBD1 matches 10 bases. Germline assignment: CDR1 SQVTM and CDR2 ANQGSEA. J was trimmed by 0 bases and V by 6 bases; bases with no gene match: 2. The CDR3 runs 13 residues.

This clone has only one observation. This chain links TRBV4-1 with TRBJ2-7; no clear D. CDR1 MGHRA and CDR2 YSYEKL come from the germline V gene. This CDR3 spans 15 amino acids. Trimming removed 1 base at V and 5 bases at J, with 15 bases between. CDR3 loop: CASSQASGSSHEQYF. In nucleotides, the CDR3 is TGCGCCAGCAGCCAAGCGTCGGGTTCGTCCCACGAGCAGTACTTC.

The chain couples TRBV6-5 to TRBJ2-3; 9 nucleotides agree with TRBD2. V was pared by 7 bases and J by 1 base, with 6 bases of the junction left unmatched. Germline V gene data show CDR1 as MNHEY and CDR2 as SVGAGI. The CDR3 has 15 residues. The CDR3 loop reads CASIERGARTDTQYF. In DNA form, the CDR3 reads TGTGCCAGCATCGAGCGGGGGGCTCGCACAGATACGCAGTATTTT.

This clone was seen many times. This sequence joins TRBV5-1 and TRBJ2-3; 9 bases agree with TRBD2. Germline CDR1 reads SGHRS; CDR2 reads YFSETQ. After removal of 5 bases from V and 3 bases from J, the junction contained 4 bases not matched to a gene. The CDR3 length is 14 residues. In DNA, the CDR3 is TGCGCCAGCAGTGGCGGGGGGGCAACAGATACGCAGTATTTT. Protein product: CASSGGGATDTQYF.

This clone was counted between two and nine times. The chain combines TRBV19 with TRBJ1-2, with 7 bases lining up with TRBD1. With 4 bases clipped from V and 8 bases from J, the junction kept 4 bases outside the gene matches. This CDR3 is 12 amino acids long. Germline CDR1 and CDR2: LNHDA and SQIVND (reference sequence). The CDR3 spells CASSTDRDGYTF. The CDR3 DNA follows: TGTGCCAGTAGTACCGACAGGGACGGCTACACCTTC. The whole variable domain, filled in from reference TRBV19 and TRBJ1-2, reads DGGITQSPKYLFRKEGQNVTLSCEQNLNHDAMYWYRQDPGQGLRLIYYSQIVNDFQKGDIAEGYSVSREKKESFPLTVTSAQKNPTAFYLCASSTDRDGYTFGSGTRLTVV.

On this clone itself: This CDR3 is also generated by other DNA sequences in the sample. The gene calls are TRBV7-2 and TRBJ1-1, with a weak D call TRBD1 (5 bases). The germline V gene encodes CDR1 SGHTA and CDR2 FQGNSA. The CDR3 sequence is 13 residues long. V was shortened by 5 bases and J by 1 base, with 8 bases between the two germline ends. In nucleotides, the CDR3 is TGTGCCAGCAGCCCTCAGGGGAACACTGAAGCTTTCTTT. Its translation: CASSPQGNTEAFF.

V is TRBV27 and J is TRBJ1-5, with a weak D call TRBD1 (6 bases). This CDR3 has 13 amino acids. The V and J ends lost 4 bases and 5 bases respectively, with 9 bases between them. Germline V gene lookup returns CDR1 MNHEY and CDR2 SMNVEV (reference sequence). CDR3 region: CASSWTVDQPQHF. DNA for the CDR3: TGTGCCAGCAGTTGGACAGTCGATCAGCCCCAGCATTTT.

The rearrangement links TRBV6-1 to TRBJ2-1; TRBD1 agrees at 10 bases. J was trimmed by 8 bases and V by 1 base; bases with no gene match: 14. CDR1 is MNHNS, CDR2 SASEGT, per germline. The CDR3 has 18 residues. As DNA, the CDR3 is TGTGCCAGCAGTGAAGAGGTTTTAGGACAGGGGGTTCTCTATGAGCAGTTCTTC. Protein: CASSEEVLGQGVLYEQFF.

This chain connects TRBV7-2 to TRBJ1-4; tentatively, D is TRBD1 (6 bases). Between the trimmed V and J ends, which lost 3 bases and 4 bases, there was a span of 9 bases. This CDR3 has 14 amino acids. Germline CDR1 reads SGHTA; CDR2 reads FQGNSA. CDR3 amino acids: CASSLGGLNEKLFF. The CDR3 DNA sequence: TGTGCCAGCAGCTTGGGGGGGCTTAATGAAAAACTGTTTTTT.

This clone was counted a single time. The V gene is TRBV6-5, the J gene TRBJ1-2, with a possible D match to TRBD1 (5 bases). V was cut by 6 bases and J by 2 bases, with 7 bases left in between. This CDR3 is built from 12 residues. Germline V gene lookup returns CDR1 MNHEY and CDR2 SVGAGI. The CDR3: CASRQVNYGYTF. The CDR3 DNA reads as TGTGCCAGCAGACAGGTGAACTATGGCTACACCTTC.

The chain recombines TRBV6-4 with TRBJ2-1; 10 bases line up with TRBD1. This CDR3 region has 16 residues. J gave up 7 bases and V 2 bases, and 8 bases lay outside the gene matches. Germline lookup yields CDR1 MRHNA and CDR2 SNTAGT. The CDR3: CASSDLTGTGDNEQFF. Here the CDR3 DNA reads TGTGCCAGCAGTGACCTTACCGGGACAGGGGATAATGAGCAGTTCTTC.

V and J are TRBV9 and TRBJ2-3; 8 bases align to TRBD2. The CDR3 totals 17 residues. The germline CDR1 and CDR2 sequences are SGDLS and YYNGEE. The J segment lost 0 bases and the V segment lost 0 bases, leaving 6 bases of the junction unmatched. CDR3 region: CASSVEGGGPSTDTQYF. The CDR3 coding sequence is TGTGCCAGCAGCGTAGAAGGCGGGGGGCCGAGCACAGATACGCAGTATTTT.

This clone was detected once. This chain links TRBV6-5 with TRBJ2-5; D may be TRBD2 (5 bases). This CDR3 is 15 amino acids long. V was shortened by 2 bases and J by 5 bases, with 15 bases between the two germline ends. Germline CDR1 is MNHEY and CDR2 is SVGAGI. CDR3 loop: CASSYLLKGGETQYF. As DNA, the CDR3 is TGTGCCAGCAGTTACCTTTTGAAGGGCGGGGAGACCCAGTACTTC.

This chain joins TRBV27 and TRBJ1-2, with 9 positions matching TRBD1. There are 11 residues in the CDR3. The V and J ends lost 10 bases and 8 bases, in that order; junction bases with no gene match: 5. Germline V lookup: CDR1 MNHEY, CDR2 SMNVEV (reference sequence). CDR3 DNA sequence: TGTGCCATTAGGACAGGGGAAGGCTACACCTTC. It yields the protein CAIRTGEGYTF.

The chain links TRBV29-1 to TRBJ1-1; unclear D gene. The V end lost 7 bases, the J end lost 4 bases, and 16 bases lay between the germline ends. This CDR3 is built from 13 residues. Germline values: CDR1 SQVTM, CDR2 ANQGSEA. The CDR3 sequence: CSATPDIGTEAFF. The CDR3 DNA sequence: TGCAGCGCCACACCCGACATTGGCACTGAAGCTTTCTTT.

CDR3 loop: CASSLGAGSQGGYGYTF. CDR3 nucleotides: TGCGCCAGCAGCCTAGGGGCCGGTTCACAAGGGGGCTATGGCTACACCTTC. V usage is TRBV5-1 and J usage is TRBJ1-2; D may be TRBD1 (6 bases). This CDR3 contains 17 residues. Germline V gives CDR1 SGHRS, CDR2 YFSETQ. Trimming stripped 4 bases from V and 4 bases from J, with 23 bases between.

This chain connects TRBV6-5 to TRBJ2-2; unclear D gene. Trimming pared 0 bases from V and 4 bases from J, leaving 6 bases between. This CDR3 region has 14 residues. Germline CDR1 reads MNHEY; CDR2 reads SVGAGI. CDR3 protein: CASSYSRLTGELFF. DNA of the CDR3: TGTGCCAGCAGTTACTCGAGGCTCACCGGGGAGCTGTTTTTT.

V usage is TRBV24-1 and J usage is TRBJ2-1, with TRBD2 identical over 10 bases. Losses at the gene ends were 4 bases for V and 10 bases for J; bases not matched to a gene: 3. The germline gives CDR1 KGHDR, CDR2 SFDVKD. The CDR3 spans 13 residues. The CDR3 nucleotides are TGTGCCACCAGTGAGGGACTAGCGCCAGAGCAGTTCTTC. Protein: CATSEGLAPEQFF.

V and J are TRBV2 and TRBJ2-2, with a weak D call TRBD2 (6 bases). CDR3 length: 16 residues. Germline V gives CDR1 SNHLY, CDR2 FYNNEI. The V end was cut by 7 bases, the J end by 5 bases, with 20 bases between. In nucleotides, the CDR3 is TGTGCCAGCACTGGAGGAGGGTTTCTGGGTACCGGGGAGCTGTTTTTT. As protein: CASTGGGFLGTGELFF.

This clone appeared once. The chain couples TRBV19 to TRBJ2-1; D gene unclear. Germline CDR1 and CDR2: LNHDA and SQIVND (reference sequence). Trimming cost V 8 bases and J 4 bases, with 12 bases left between them. The CDR3 sequence is 13 residues long. The CDR3 loop reads CASGQVVYNEQFF. The CDR3 DNA sequence: TGTGCCAGTGGCCAAGTTGTTTACAATGAGCAGTTCTTC.